The rows below give T cell receptor beta chains drawn from one sample of a study of control samples from healthy donors and cancer patients. Clones were sequenced by immunoSEQ multiplex PCR, and TCRdb holds only the in-frame ones, with some missing. In the table there are under 450,000 clones, 80% to 95% of which are singletons. The sample consisted of PBMCs. The receptor set was obtained from a man aged 40-49 years with head and neck cancer. The CDR3 runs from the conserved cysteine through the conserved F or W. A D gene is named only where the DNA matches it firmly. Only part of the rows carry a size: once, few, many, or a class if the clone is expanded.

abundance: once
j_gene: TRBJ2-2
v_gene: TRBV29-1
d_gene: -
len: 13
CDR3aa: CSVLVSHTGELFF
CDR3nt: TGCAGCGTTTTGGTCTCTCACACCGGGGAGCTGTTTTTT

abundance: -
j_gene: TRBJ2-1
v_gene: TRBV28
d_gene: TRBD2
len: 13
CDR3aa: CASKAGGLDEQFF
CDR3nt: TGTGCCAGCAAAGCGGGGGGGCTCGATGAGCAGTTCTTC

abundance: -
j_gene: TRBJ2-2
v_gene: TRBV6-5
d_gene: -
len: 13
CDR3aa: CASSPRGAGELFF
CDR3nt: TGTGCCAGCAGCCCCAGGGGGGCCGGGGAGCTGTTTTTT

abundance: -
j_gene: TRBJ2-7
v_gene: TRBV30
d_gene: -
len: 12
CDR3aa: CAWSWGYGEQYF
CDR3nt: TGTGCCTGGAGCTGGGGATATGGCGAGCAGTACTTC

abundance: -
j_gene: TRBJ1-4
v_gene: TRBV28
d_gene: -
len: 15
CDR3aa: CASSFWGETNEKLFF
CDR3nt: TGTGCCAGCAGTTTTTGGGGGGAGACTAATGAAAAACTGTTTTTT

abundance: -
j_gene: TRBJ2-2
v_gene: TRBV11-3
d_gene: -
len: 16
CDR3aa: CASSLGPGANTGELFF
CDR3nt: TGTGCCAGCAGCTTAGGCCCGGGGGCGAACACCGGGGAGCTGTTTTTT

abundance: -
j_gene: TRBJ2-3
v_gene: TRBV7-6
d_gene: -
len: 15
CDR3aa: CASSRLAIRTDTQYF
CDR3nt: TGTGCCAGCAGCCGGCTGGCGATTCGCACAGATACGCAGTATTTT

abundance: -
j_gene: TRBJ2-5
v_gene: TRBV5-1
d_gene: TRBD2
len: 15
CDR3aa: CASNLGGVPQETQYF
CDR3nt: TGCGCCAGCAACTTGGGGGGGGTCCCCCAAGAGACCCAGTACTTC

abundance: -
j_gene: TRBJ1-1
v_gene: TRBV7-3
d_gene: TRBD1
len: 13
CDR3aa: CASSFAGGTEAFF
CDR3nt: TGTGCCAGCAGCTTCGCAGGGGGGACTGAAGCTTTCTTT

abundance: -
j_gene: TRBJ2-6
v_gene: TRBV19
d_gene: TRBD1
len: 21
CDR3aa: CASSIENRGRVGNSGANVLTF
CDR3nt: TGTGCCAGTAGTATAGAGAACAGGGGGAGAGTTGGAAACTCTGGGGCCAACGTCCTGACTTTC

abundance: -
j_gene: TRBJ2-7
v_gene: TRBV6-1
d_gene: TRBD2
len: 16
CDR3aa: CASSEVVSGRVYEQYF
CDR3nt: TGTGCCAGCAGTGAAGTTGTTAGCGGGAGAGTCTACGAGCAGTACTTC

abundance: -
j_gene: TRBJ1-6
v_gene: TRBV5-6
d_gene: -
len: 14
CDR3aa: CASSLGAADSPLHF
CDR3nt: TGTGCCAGCAGCTTGGGGGCCGCCGATTCACCCCTCCACTTT

abundance: -
j_gene: TRBJ2-7
v_gene: TRBV28
d_gene: TRBD2
len: 20
CDR3aa: CASSGPAGDRTSTTTYEQYF
CDR3nt: TGTGCCAGCAGTGGACCGGCGGGGGATAGGACTAGCACGACAACCTACGAGCAGTACTTC

abundance: -
j_gene: TRBJ1-5
v_gene: TRBV6-2/TRBV6-3
d_gene: -
len: 16
CDR3aa: CASSYSNGIGNQPQHF
CDR3nt: TGTGCCAGCAGTTACTCGAACGGGATTGGCAATCAGCCCCAGCATTTT

abundance: -
j_gene: TRBJ2-7
v_gene: TRBV6-2/TRBV6-3
d_gene: TRBD2
len: 18
CDR3aa: CASSDRRSAGVRTYEQYF
CDR3nt: TGTGCCAGCAGTGATAGACGGAGCGCGGGAGTTCGGACCTACGAGCAGTACTTC

abundance: -
j_gene: TRBJ1-3
v_gene: TRBV19
d_gene: -
len: 16
CDR3aa: CASTLKLRSQGNTIYF
CDR3nt: TGTGCCAGTACCCTCAAGTTGCGGTCGCAGGGAAACACCATATATTTT

abundance: -
j_gene: TRBJ1-1
v_gene: TRBV3-1/TRBV3-2
d_gene: -
len: 16
CDR3aa: CASSQAMGPMGTEAFF
CDR3nt: TGTGCCAGCAGCCAGGCAATGGGCCCAATGGGCACTGAAGCTTTCTTT

abundance: -
j_gene: TRBJ1-1
v_gene: TRBV2
d_gene: -
len: 13
CDR3aa: CASSKELNTEAFF
CDR3nt: TGTGCCAGCAGTAAAGAGTTGAACACTGAAGCTTTCTTT

abundance: -
j_gene: TRBJ2-1
v_gene: TRBV9
d_gene: TRBD2
len: 14
CDR3aa: CASSYQSGSDEQFF
CDR3nt: TGTGCCAGCAGCTACCAGAGCGGGAGCGATGAGCAGTTCTTC

abundance: -
j_gene: TRBJ1-1
v_gene: TRBV6-1
d_gene: -
len: 15
CDR3aa: CASSESLGGNTEAFF
CDR3nt: TGTGCCAGCAGTGAAAGCCTAGGGGGTAACACTGAAGCTTTCTTT

abundance: -
j_gene: TRBJ2-7
v_gene: TRBV25-1
d_gene: -
len: 11
CDR3aa: CASSFSYEQYF
CDR3nt: TGTGCCAGCTCTTTCTCCTACGAGCAGTACTTC

abundance: -
j_gene: TRBJ2-7
v_gene: TRBV27
d_gene: TRBD2
len: 15
CDR3aa: CASRSVGGIRYEQYF
CDR3nt: TGTGCCAGCCGATCTGTGGGAGGGATTAGGTACGAGCAGTACTTC

abundance: -
j_gene: TRBJ1-1
v_gene: TRBV19
d_gene: TRBD1
len: 15
CDR3aa: CASSRTGTGPGEAFF
CDR3nt: TGTGCCAGTAGTAGGACCGGGACAGGGCCGGGTGAAGCTTTCTTT

abundance: once
j_gene: TRBJ1-1
v_gene: TRBV19
d_gene: -
len: 15
CDR3aa: CASASWGGMNTEAFF
CDR3nt: TGTGCCAGTGCCTCCTGGGGGGGAATGAACACTGAAGCTTTCTTT

abundance: -
j_gene: TRBJ1-2
v_gene: TRBV7-2
d_gene: -
len: 14
CDR3aa: CASSYDSHDYGYTF
CDR3nt: TGTGCCAGCAGTTACGACAGTCACGACTATGGCTACACCTTC

abundance: few
j_gene: TRBJ1-1
v_gene: TRBV19
d_gene: TRBD1
len: 15
CDR3aa: CASSFHRGRDTEAFF
CDR3nt: TGTGCCAGTAGTTTCCACAGGGGGCGAGACACTGAAGCTTTCTTT

abundance: -
j_gene: TRBJ1-2
v_gene: TRBV14
d_gene: -
len: 17
CDR3aa: CASSQVGGTGEVYGYTF
CDR3nt: TGTGCCAGCAGCCAAGTGGGGGGAACGGGAGAGGTCTATGGCTACACCTTC